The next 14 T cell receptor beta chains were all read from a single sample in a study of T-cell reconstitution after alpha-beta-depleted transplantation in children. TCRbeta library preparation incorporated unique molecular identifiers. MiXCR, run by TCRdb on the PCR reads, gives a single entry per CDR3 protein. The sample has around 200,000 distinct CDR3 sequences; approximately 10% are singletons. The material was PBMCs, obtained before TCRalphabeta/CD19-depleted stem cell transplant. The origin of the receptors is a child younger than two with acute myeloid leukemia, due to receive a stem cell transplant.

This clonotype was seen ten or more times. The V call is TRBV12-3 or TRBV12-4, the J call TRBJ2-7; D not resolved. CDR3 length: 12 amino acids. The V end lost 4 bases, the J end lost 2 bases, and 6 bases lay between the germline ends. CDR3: CASSSGPYEQYF. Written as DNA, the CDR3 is TGTGCCAGCAGTTCGGGCCCCTACGAGCAGTACTTC.

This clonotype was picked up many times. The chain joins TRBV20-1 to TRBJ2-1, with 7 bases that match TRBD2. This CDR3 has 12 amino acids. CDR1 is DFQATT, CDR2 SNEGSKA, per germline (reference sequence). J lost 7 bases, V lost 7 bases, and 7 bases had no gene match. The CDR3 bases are TGCAGTGGACTAGGACTAGGGAATGAGCAGTTCTTC. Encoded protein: CSGLGLGNEQFF.

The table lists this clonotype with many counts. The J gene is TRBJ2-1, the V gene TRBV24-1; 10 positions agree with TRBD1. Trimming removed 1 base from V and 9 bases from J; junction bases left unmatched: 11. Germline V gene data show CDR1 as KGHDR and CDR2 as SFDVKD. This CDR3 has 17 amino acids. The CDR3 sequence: CATSDLQAGQGQGEQFF. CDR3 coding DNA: TGTGCCACCAGTGATTTACAGGCGGGACAGGGGCAGGGTGAGCAGTTCTTC.

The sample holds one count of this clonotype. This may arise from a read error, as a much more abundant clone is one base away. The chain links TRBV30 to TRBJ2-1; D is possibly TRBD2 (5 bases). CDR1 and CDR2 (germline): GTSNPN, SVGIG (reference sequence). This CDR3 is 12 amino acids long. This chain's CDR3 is CASSVPGDEQFF. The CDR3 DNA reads TGTGCCTCGAGTGTACCCGGGGATGAGCAGTTCTTC.

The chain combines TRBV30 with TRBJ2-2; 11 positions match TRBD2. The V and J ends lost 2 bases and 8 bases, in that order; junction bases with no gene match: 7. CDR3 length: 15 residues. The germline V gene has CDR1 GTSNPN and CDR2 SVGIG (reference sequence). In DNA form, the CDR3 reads TGTGCCTGGAGTTGGGAGCTAGCGGGAGGTGGGGAGCTGTTTTTT. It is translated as CAWSWELAGGGELFF.

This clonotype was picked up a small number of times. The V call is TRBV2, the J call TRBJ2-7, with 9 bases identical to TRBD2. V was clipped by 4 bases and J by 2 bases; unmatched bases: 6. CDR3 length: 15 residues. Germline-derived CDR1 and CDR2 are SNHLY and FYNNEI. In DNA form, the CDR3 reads TGTGCCAGCAGTGGAACTAGCGGGTCCACCTACGAGCAGTACTTC. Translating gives CASSGTSGSTYEQYF.

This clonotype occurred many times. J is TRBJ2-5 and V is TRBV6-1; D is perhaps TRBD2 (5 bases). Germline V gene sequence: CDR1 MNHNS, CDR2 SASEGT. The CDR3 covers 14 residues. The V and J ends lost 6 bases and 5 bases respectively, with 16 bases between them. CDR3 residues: CASRRVPKTETQYF. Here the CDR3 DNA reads TGTGCCAGCAGGAGGGTTCCAAAGACTGAGACCCAGTACTTC.

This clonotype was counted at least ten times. CDR3 coding DNA: TGTGCCAGCAGTCGGACAGTGATCTACACCGGGGAGCTGTTTTTT. Its translation is CASSRTVIYTGELFF. The chain combines TRBV5-4 with TRBJ2-2; TRBD1 might be the D (6 bases). The CDR3 spans 15 residues. Trimming removed 5 bases at V and 3 bases at J, with 14 bases between. Germline CDR1 reads SGHNT; CDR2 reads YYREEE (reference sequence).

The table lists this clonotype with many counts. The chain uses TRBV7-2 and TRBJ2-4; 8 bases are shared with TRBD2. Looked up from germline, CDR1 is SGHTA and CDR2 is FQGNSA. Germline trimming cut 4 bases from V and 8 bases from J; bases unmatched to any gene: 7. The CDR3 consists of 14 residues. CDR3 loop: CASSSGTSKYIQYF. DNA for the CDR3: TGTGCCAGCAGCTCTGGGACTAGTAAATACATTCAGTACTTC.

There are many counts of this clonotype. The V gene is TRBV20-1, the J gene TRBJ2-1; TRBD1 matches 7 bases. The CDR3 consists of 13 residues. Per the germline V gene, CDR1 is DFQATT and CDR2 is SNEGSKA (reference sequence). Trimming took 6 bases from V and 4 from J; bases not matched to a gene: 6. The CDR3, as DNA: TGCAGTGCGCCCGGACAGGAATACAATGAGCAGTTCTTC. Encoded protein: CSAPGQEYNEQFF.

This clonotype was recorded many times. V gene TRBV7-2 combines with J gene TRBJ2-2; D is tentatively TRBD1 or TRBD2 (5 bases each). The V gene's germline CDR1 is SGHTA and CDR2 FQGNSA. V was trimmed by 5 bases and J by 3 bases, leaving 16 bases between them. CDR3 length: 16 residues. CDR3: CASSRSGTLDTGELFF. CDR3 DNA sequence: TGTGCCAGCAGCCGATCCGGGACCCTTGACACCGGGGAGCTGTTTTTT.

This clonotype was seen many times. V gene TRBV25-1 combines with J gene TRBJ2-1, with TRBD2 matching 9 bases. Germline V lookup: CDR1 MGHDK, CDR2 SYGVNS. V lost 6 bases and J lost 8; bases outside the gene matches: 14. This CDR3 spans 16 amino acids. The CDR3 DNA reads TGTGCCAGCAGGGCAACACTCGGGACTAGCTTCGATGAGCAGTTCTTC. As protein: CASRATLGTSFDEQFF.

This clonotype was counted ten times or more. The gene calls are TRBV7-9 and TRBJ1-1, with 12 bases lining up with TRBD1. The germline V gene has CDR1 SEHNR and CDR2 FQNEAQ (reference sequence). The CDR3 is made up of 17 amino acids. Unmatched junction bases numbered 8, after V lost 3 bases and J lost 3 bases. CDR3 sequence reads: CASSFGTGGAIDTEAFF. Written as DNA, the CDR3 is TGTGCCAGCAGCTTCGGGACAGGGGGCGCGATTGACACTGAAGCTTTCTTT.

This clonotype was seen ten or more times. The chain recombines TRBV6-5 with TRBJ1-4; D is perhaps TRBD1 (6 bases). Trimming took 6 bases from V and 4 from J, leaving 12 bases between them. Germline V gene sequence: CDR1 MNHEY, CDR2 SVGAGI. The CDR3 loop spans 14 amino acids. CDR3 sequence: CASSGRGYNEKLFF. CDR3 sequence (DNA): TGTGCCAGCAGCGGGAGGGGGTATAATGAAAAACTGTTTTTT.